These 25 T cell receptor beta chains originate from one sample sequenced in a study of naive and memory T cell subsets. An equimolar mix of two oligonucleotides served as the beta constant-region primer for TRBC1 and TRBC2. The ligated cDNA underwent four PCR rounds using SP2 and nested alpha and beta constant-region primers. TCRdb processed the UMI-ligation and nested PCR reads anew with MiXCR; each CDR3 protein has one entry. The sample shows approximately 150,000 distinct CDR3 sequences, about 20% of them seen only once. Whole-study findings and limits: A few larger clonotypes appeared in naive repertoires, especially CD8, possibly memory cells re-expressing CD45RA.

These receptors' antigens are unknown. Sequencing input: naive CD8+ T cells from blood. The source of these receptors is a human donor in good health.

The chain recombines TRBV14 with TRBJ1-3; unclear D gene. Germline CDR1 and CDR2: SGHDN and FVKESK. V dropped 3 bases and J dropped 1 base, with 7 bases sitting between them. The CDR3 runs 14 residues. The CDR3 reads CASSHGSSGNTIYF. CDR3 nucleotide sequence: TGTGCCAGCAGCCATGGGAGTTCTGGAAACACCATATATTTT.

This sequence joins TRBV6-2 or TRBV6-3 and TRBJ2-2; D is tentatively TRBD1 or TRBD2 (5 bases each). The CDR3 spans 13 residues. The germline V gene has CDR1 MNHEY and CDR2 SVGEGT. The V end lost 1 base, the J end lost 5 bases, and 5 bases lay between the germline ends. CDR3 bases: TGTGCCAGCAGTTACTGGGGGACCGGGGAGCTGTTTTTT. Amino acids: CASSYWGTGELFF.

This clonotype was detected many times. The chain employs TRBV5-5 and TRBJ2-7; no firm D call. V lost 1 base and J 1 base, leaving 9 bases between the germline ends. The CDR3 is 14 residues long. CDR1 is SGHKS and CDR2 is YYEKEE in the germline V gene (reference sequence). The CDR3 region is CASSLTTPSYEQYF. The DNA for the CDR3 is TGTGCCAGCAGCTTGACGACACCATCCTACGAGCAGTACTTC.

In this sample, this clonotype turned up many times. The CDR3 loop is CASSQSQGIYEQYF. As DNA, the CDR3 is TGCGCCAGCAGCCAAAGTCAAGGGATCTACGAGCAGTACTTC. J is TRBJ2-7 and V is TRBV4-1, with unresolved D. Germline-derived CDR1 and CDR2 are MGHRA and YSYEKL. The V gene lost 2 bases and the J gene lost 3 bases, with 11 bases spanning the gap. The CDR3 has 14 amino acids.

This clonotype was seen a single time. The V and J genes are TRBV7-2 and TRBJ2-3, with D perhaps TRBD1 (5 bases). This CDR3 has 16 amino acids. Germline-derived CDR1 and CDR2 are SGHTA and FQGNSA. Trimming shortened V by 5 bases and J by 6 bases, and 21 bases separated the two germline ends. The CDR3 reads CASSDIIRSTEDTQYF. CDR3 coding DNA: TGTGCCAGCAGCGACATTATTCGATCGACAGAGGATACGCAGTATTTT.

V gene TRBV6-2 or TRBV6-3 combines with J gene TRBJ2-5; TRBD2 matches 15 bases. Germline lookup yields CDR1 MNHEY and CDR2 SVGEGT. The length of the CDR3 is 20 residues. V lost 6 bases and J lost 6; bases outside the gene matches: 20. The CDR3 loop is CASSPRVSGTSGRWRKTQYF. Here the CDR3 DNA reads TGTGCCAGCAGCCCCAGGGTCTCCGGGACTAGCGGGAGGTGGAGAAAGACCCAGTACTTC.

The gene calls are TRBV9 and TRBJ2-7, with a tentative D call TRBD2 (6 bases). The ends were cut back, 0 bases at V and 3 bases at J, with 10 bases in the middle. CDR3 length equals 14 residues. CDR1 and CDR2 (germline): SGDLS, YYNGEE. CDR3 residues: CASSVGSGHYEQYF. The CDR3 DNA follows: TGTGCCAGCAGCGTAGGGAGCGGGCACTACGAGCAGTACTTC.

V and J are TRBV20-1 and TRBJ2-7; D unresolved. The CDR3 consists of 13 residues. V lost 5 bases and J lost 1, with 12 bases in between. Germline assignment: CDR1 DFQATT and CDR2 SNEGSKA (reference sequence). The CDR3 nucleotides are TGCAGTGCTCGACCTGAGTCTTCCTACGAGCAGTACTTC. It codes for CSARPESSYEQYF.

The V gene is TRBV6-6, the J gene TRBJ2-2; 7 bases agree with TRBD1. The CDR3 covers 17 residues. Germline V gene lookup returns CDR1 MNHNY and CDR2 SVGAGI (reference sequence). Trimming cost V 8 bases and J 4 bases; bases outside gene matches: 16. The CDR3 DNA follows: TGTGCCAGCTCACCCAGCTTCCGGGACAGTTCCACCGGGGAGCTGTTTTTT. The encoded protein is CASSPSFRDSSTGELFF.

The chain employs TRBV28 and TRBJ1-5; 7 bases match TRBD1. The V gene end was trimmed by 3 bases and the J gene end by 6 bases; junction bases not matched to a gene: 5. The germline CDR1 and CDR2 sequences are MDHEN and SYDVKM. The CDR3 totals 14 residues. CDR3 loop: CASSFWQGVQPQHF. The CDR3 DNA reads as TGTGCCAGCAGTTTCTGGCAGGGGGTTCAGCCCCAGCATTTT.

This chain uses TRBV6-5 with TRBJ1-2; D uncertain. Trimming cost V 10 bases and J 1 base, with 7 bases left between them. This CDR3 has 11 residues. CDR1 is MNHEY and CDR2 is SVGAGI in the germline V gene. The CDR3 protein is CATLDNYGYTF. The DNA for the CDR3 is TGTGCCACCCTGGATAACTATGGCTACACCTTC.

This clonotype occurred once. The chain is built from TRBV2 and TRBJ2-5; 7 bases align to TRBD1. CDR1 is SNHLY, CDR2 FYNNEI, per germline. This CDR3 has 15 amino acids. V trimming: 6 bases; J trimming: 4 bases; junction bases outside the gene matches: 11. CDR3 DNA: TGTGCCAGCAGCGAGGGGGCGCTAGGCGGAGAGACCCAGTACTTC. This translates into CASSEGALGGETQYF.

This clonotype has only a few counts. The chain is built from TRBV29-1 and TRBJ1-1; D is ambiguous. The CDR3 consists of 10 residues. Germline V gene data show CDR1 as SQVTM and CDR2 as ANQGSEA. Deletions cut 0 bases from V and 7 bases from J, with 3 bases between. CDR3 sequence reads: CSVEDGEAFF. Written as DNA, the CDR3 is TGCAGCGTTGAAGACGGTGAAGCTTTCTTT.

The chain carries TRBV6-6 and TRBJ1-5; tentatively, D is TRBD1 (6 bases). Germline CDR1 reads MNHNY; CDR2 reads SVGAGI (reference sequence). V lost 5 bases and J 1 base, leaving 12 bases between the germline ends. This CDR3 is built from 15 residues. CDR3 sequence (DNA): TGTGCCAGCAGTCCACAGGGTATGAGCAATCAGCCCCAGCATTTT. Encoded protein: CASSPQGMSNQPQHF.

This chain links TRBV28 with TRBJ2-1, with 8 bases identical to TRBD2. From germline, CDR1 is MDHEN and CDR2 SYDVKM. The CDR3 has 18 residues. Germline trimming cut 6 bases from V and 0 bases from J; bases unmatched to any gene: 13. The CDR3 reads CASSPLTSGGSSYNEQFF. Here the CDR3 DNA reads TGTGCCAGCAGCCCCCTCACTAGCGGAGGGAGCTCCTACAATGAGCAGTTCTTC.

V gene TRBV28 combines with J gene TRBJ2-2; D perhaps matches TRBD1 (6 bases). CDR3 length equals 14 residues. Trimming took 4 bases from V and 6 from J, leaving 12 bases between them. Germline CDR1 and CDR2: MDHEN and SYDVKM. This CDR3 is CASSSLTGSGELFF. The CDR3 DNA is TGTGCCAGCAGTTCCCTTACAGGGTCCGGGGAGCTGTTTTTT.

The chain couples TRBV6-2 or TRBV6-3 to TRBJ1-1, with a tentative D call TRBD1 (6 bases). Germline CDR1 reads MNHEY; CDR2 reads SVGEGT. V dropped 6 bases and J dropped 4 bases, with 15 bases sitting between them. CDR3 length equals 14 residues. CDR3 sequence: CASSPSGGFTEAFF. As DNA, the CDR3 is TGTGCCAGCAGCCCTTCTGGGGGCTTCACTGAAGCTTTCTTT.

This clonotype was seen at least ten times. The chain uses TRBV7-9 and TRBJ1-6; D uncertain. The germline V gene encodes CDR1 SEHNR and CDR2 FQNEAQ (reference sequence). V was trimmed by 3 bases and J by 6 bases, leaving 3 bases between them. The CDR3 loop spans 12 amino acids. CDR3 nucleotides: TGTGCCAGCAGCTTGGGTAATTCACCCCTCCACTTT. It yields the protein CASSLGNSPLHF.

J is TRBJ2-1 and V is TRBV5-1; 7 bases are a match to TRBD2. The CDR3 has 15 residues. V lost 2 bases and J lost 8; bases outside the gene matches: 10. Germline CDR1 reads SGHRS; CDR2 reads YFSETQ. CDR3 nucleotides: TGCGCCAGCAGCTTCAGGGCGGGAGCAGGCGATGAGCAGTTCTTC. This translates into CASSFRAGAGDEQFF.

The rearrangement uses TRBV5-1 and TRBJ2-1, with unresolved D. Germline V gives CDR1 SGHRS, CDR2 YFSETQ. Trimming removed 2 bases from V and 5 bases from J, with 5 bases in between. The CDR3 loop spans 12 amino acids. The CDR3 sequence is CASSFRDNEQFF. CDR3 nucleotides: TGCGCCAGCAGCTTTAGGGACAATGAGCAGTTCTTC.

This clonotype has only a few counts. V is TRBV28 and J is TRBJ1-4, with D possibly TRBD1 on 6 matching bases. This CDR3 comprises 14 residues. Per germline, CDR1 MDHEN and CDR2 SYDVKM. Trimming shortened V by 3 bases and J by 8 bases, and 13 bases separated the two germline ends. CDR3 amino acids: CASSFIPQGEKLFF. In nucleotides, the CDR3 is TGTGCCAGCAGTTTTATTCCCCAGGGGGAAAAACTGTTTTTT. Full variable domain (remainder filled in from reference TRBV28 and TRBJ1-4): DVKVTQSSRYLVKRTGEKVFLECVQDMDHENMFWYRQDPGLGLRLIYFSYDVKMKEKGDIPEGYSVSREKKERFSLILESASTNQTSMYLCASSFIPQGEKLFFGSGTQLSVL.

This clonotype was seen a handful of times. Here the CDR3 reads CASSYFTGATNEKLFF. The CDR3 DNA follows: TGTGCCAGCAGTTACTTTACAGGTGCAACTAATGAAAAACTGTTTTTT. The chain recombines TRBV6-5 with TRBJ1-4; D possibly corresponds to TRBD1 (5 bases). Germline values: CDR1 MNHEY, CDR2 SVGAGI. V lost 1 base, J lost 0 bases, and 9 bases lay in between. This CDR3 comprises 16 residues.

V and J are TRBV13 and TRBJ1-1; D is undetermined. The length of the CDR3 is 13 residues. Germline V lookup: CDR1 PRHDT, CDR2 FYEKMQ (reference sequence). V was clipped by 4 bases and J by 1 base, with 7 bases between them. In DNA, the CDR3 is TGTGCCAGCAGCTCGGCCCCGAACACTGAAGCTTTCTTT. Its protein product is CASSSAPNTEAFF.

The table lists this clonotype with a few counts. This chain links TRBV6-5 with TRBJ2-7, with D unclear. CDR3 length: 13 residues. The V end was cut by 3 bases, the J end by 3 bases, with 9 bases between. Germline CDR1 and CDR2: MNHEY and SVGAGI. The CDR3 nucleotides are TGTGCCAGCAGTTATGACCCTTACTACGAGCAGTACTTC. Encoded protein: CASSYDPYYEQYF.

The J gene is TRBJ1-1, the V gene TRBV28; D is unclear. Between the trimmed V and J ends, which lost 7 bases and 3 bases, there was a span of 18 bases. The germline CDR1 and CDR2 sequences are MDHEN and SYDVKM. CDR3 length equals 15 residues. In nucleotides, the CDR3 is TGTGCCAGCAATGTAGTGGGCGTTGGGGACACTGAAGCTTTCTTT. Translating gives CASNVVGVGDTEAFF.